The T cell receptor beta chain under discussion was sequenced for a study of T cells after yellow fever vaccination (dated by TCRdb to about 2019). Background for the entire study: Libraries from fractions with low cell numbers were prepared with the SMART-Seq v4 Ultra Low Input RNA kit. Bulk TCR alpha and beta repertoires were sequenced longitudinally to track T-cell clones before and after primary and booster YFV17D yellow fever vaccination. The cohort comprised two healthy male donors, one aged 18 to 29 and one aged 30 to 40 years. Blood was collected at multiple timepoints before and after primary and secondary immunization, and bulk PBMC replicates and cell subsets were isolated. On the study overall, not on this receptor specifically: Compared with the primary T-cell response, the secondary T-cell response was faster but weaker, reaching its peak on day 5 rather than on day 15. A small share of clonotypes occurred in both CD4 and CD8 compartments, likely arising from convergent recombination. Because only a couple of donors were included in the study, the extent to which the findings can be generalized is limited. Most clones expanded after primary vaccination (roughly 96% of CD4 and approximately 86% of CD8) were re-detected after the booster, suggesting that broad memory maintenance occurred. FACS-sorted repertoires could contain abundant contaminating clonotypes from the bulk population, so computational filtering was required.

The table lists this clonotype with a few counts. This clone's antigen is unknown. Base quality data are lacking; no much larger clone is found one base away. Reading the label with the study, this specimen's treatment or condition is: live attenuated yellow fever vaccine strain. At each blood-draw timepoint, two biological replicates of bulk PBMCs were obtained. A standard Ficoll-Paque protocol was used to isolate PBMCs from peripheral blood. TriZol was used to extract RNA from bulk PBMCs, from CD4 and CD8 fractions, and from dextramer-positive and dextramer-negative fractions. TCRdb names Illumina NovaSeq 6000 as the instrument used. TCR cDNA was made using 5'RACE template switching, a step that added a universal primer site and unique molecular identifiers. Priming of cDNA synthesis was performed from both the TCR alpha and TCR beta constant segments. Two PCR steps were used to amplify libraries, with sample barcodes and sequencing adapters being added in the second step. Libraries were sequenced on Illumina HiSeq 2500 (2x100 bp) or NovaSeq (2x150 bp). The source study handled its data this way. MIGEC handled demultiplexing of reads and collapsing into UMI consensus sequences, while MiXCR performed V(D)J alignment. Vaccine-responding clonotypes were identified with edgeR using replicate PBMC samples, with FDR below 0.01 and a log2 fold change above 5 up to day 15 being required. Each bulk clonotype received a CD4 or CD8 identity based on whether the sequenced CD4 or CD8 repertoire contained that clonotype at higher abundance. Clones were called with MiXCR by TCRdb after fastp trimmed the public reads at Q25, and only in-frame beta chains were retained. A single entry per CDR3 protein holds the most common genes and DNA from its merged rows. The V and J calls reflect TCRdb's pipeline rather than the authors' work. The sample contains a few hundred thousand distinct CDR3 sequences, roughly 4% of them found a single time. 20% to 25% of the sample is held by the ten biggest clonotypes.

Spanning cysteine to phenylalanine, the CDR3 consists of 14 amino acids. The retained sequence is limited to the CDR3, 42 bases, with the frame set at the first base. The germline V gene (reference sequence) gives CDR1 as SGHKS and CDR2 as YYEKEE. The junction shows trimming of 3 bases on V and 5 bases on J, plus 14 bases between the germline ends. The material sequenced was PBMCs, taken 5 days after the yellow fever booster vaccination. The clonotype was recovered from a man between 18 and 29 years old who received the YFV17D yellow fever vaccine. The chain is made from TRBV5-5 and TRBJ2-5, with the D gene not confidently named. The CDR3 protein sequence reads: CASSYVGNKETQYF. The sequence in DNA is TGTGCCAGCAGCTACGTCGGTAATAAGGAGACCCAGTACTTC.